This section outlines one T cell receptor beta chain sequence together with its context. Antigen specificity is unknown. These data are taken from a study of shared clonotypes between healthy human individuals. Study-level information: Three CD4 naive, three CD4 memory, two CD8 naive and one CD8 memory plate were used per donor. Study outcomes and limitations: Unshared clonotypes carried lower generation probabilities than those common to all four donors. Generally, estimated richness proved larger in naive subsets than it did in memory subsets.

Assay used: immunoSEQ multiplex PCR; TCRdb lists only in-frame clones, some missing. The data hold 2,500,000 or so clones, with 93% observed a single time. CDR1 and CDR2 from the germline V gene are LNHNV and YYDKDF (reference sequence). Trimming shortened V by 5 bases and J by 9 bases, and 20 bases separated the two germline ends. This CDR3 region has 14 residues. The sequence was collected from a man between 18 and 29 years old in good health. Some clones in this sample may be carry-over from other donors' samples. The sequenced sample consisted of naive CD4+ T cells from PBMCs. This sample's subset: CD45RA+ positively selected. This sequence joins TRBV15 and TRBJ2-7; weak D call: TRBD1 (6 bases). CDR3 nucleotides: TGTGCCACCAGCCCTTCGCTCCAGGGGTTAGCGCAGTACTTC. It encodes CATSPSLQGLAQYF. Drawing the rest from reference TRBV15 and TRBJ2-7, the complete variable domain is DAMVIQNPRYQVTQFGKPVTLSCSQTLNHNVMYWYQQKSSQAPKLLFHYYDKDFNNEADTPDNFQSRRPNTSFCFLDIRSPGLGDTAMYLCATSPSLQGLAQYFGPGTRLTVT.